Below are 32 T cell receptor beta chains sequenced from a single sample in a study of post-analysis software for immune sequencing data. The TCR beta cDNA libraries contained unique molecular identifiers. TCRdb independently ran MiXCR on the PCR reads; one entry per CDR3 protein. The repertoire holds roughly 620,000 distinct CDR3 sequences, with roughly 45% as singletons. For these receptors, no antigen is known. General study findings and limits: Elevated frequency relative to controls characterized several TRBV segments in patients, TRBV5-6, TRBV5-1 and TRBV20-1 among them.

The sample comprised blood. All receptors come from a girl aged 10-17 years with multiple sclerosis.

This chain links TRBV7-2 with TRBJ2-1; D is perhaps TRBD1 (5 bases). Trimming took off 2 bases at V and 5 bases at J, with 19 bases between the two ends. Germline V lookup: CDR1 SGHTA, CDR2 FQGNSA. The CDR3 is 17 residues long. The chain's CDR3 is CASSLSRAKDTDNEQFF. In nucleotides, the CDR3 is TGTGCCAGCAGCTTATCCAGGGCCAAAGATACTGACAATGAGCAGTTCTTC.

This clonotype has more than one count but fewer than ten. The V gene is TRBV12-3 or TRBV12-4, the J gene TRBJ2-1, with TRBD2 matching over 7 bases. V was clipped by 6 bases and J by 5 bases; unmatched bases: 10. The CDR3 contains 15 residues. The CDR3 bases are TGTGCCAGCAGCTTGAGCGGGATCGGCCACAATGAGCAGTTCTTC. It translates to CASSLSGIGHNEQFF.

The chain links TRBV12-3 or TRBV12-4 to TRBJ2-1, with TRBD1 identical over 8 bases. With V trimmed by 5 bases and J by 2 bases, 5 bases remained unmatched. The CDR3 is 15 residues long. CDR3 DNA sequence: TGTGCCAGCAGTCCCACAGGGGGAACCTACAATGAGCAGTTCTTC. Translated: CASSPTGGTYNEQFF.

The rearrangement links TRBV7-9 to TRBJ2-1; no firm D call. Germline-derived CDR1 and CDR2 are SEHNR and FQNEAQ (reference sequence). There are 14 residues in the CDR3. Trimming left V 8 bases short and J 0 bases short, with 11 bases between. The CDR3 reads CASGPLLSYNEQFF. CDR3 bases: TGTGCCAGCGGACCTCTTCTCTCCTACAATGAGCAGTTCTTC.

This sequence joins TRBV10-3 and TRBJ1-1, with a weak D call TRBD1 (6 bases). The CDR3 runs 15 residues. V dropped 4 bases and J dropped 0 bases, with 12 bases sitting between them. CDR1 and CDR2 from the germline V gene are ENHRY and SYGVKD. The CDR3 bases are TGTGCCATCAGTGCCTCGACAGGAATGAACACTGAAGCTTTCTTT. It translates to CAISASTGMNTEAFF.

This clonotype was found once. The chain uses TRBV7-9 and TRBJ1-2, with a weak D call TRBD1 (5 bases). The germline V gene has CDR1 SEHNR and CDR2 FQNEAQ (reference sequence). Trimming took off 4 bases at V and 8 bases at J, with 20 bases between the two ends. The CDR3 spans 15 residues. CDR3 in amino acids: CASSSDITGVYGYTF. In DNA, the CDR3 is TGTGCCAGCAGCTCCGACATAACGGGGGTCTACGGCTACACCTTC.

Only a few counts were recorded for this clonotype. The V call is TRBV12-3 or TRBV12-4, the J call TRBJ2-7; the match to TRBD2 covers 11 bases. The CDR3 is 14 residues long. V dropped 1 base and J dropped 6; count of bases not matched to a gene: 2. As DNA, the CDR3 is TGTGCCAGCAGTTTAGTTAGCGGGAGGGTCGAGCAGTACTTC. This sequence encodes CASSLVSGRVEQYF.

In its sample, this clonotype was seen a few times. The rearrangement joins TRBV12-3 or TRBV12-4 to TRBJ1-1; unclear D gene. The CDR3 covers 12 residues. V was shortened by 1 base and J by 7 bases, with 7 bases between the two germline ends. In DNA, the CDR3 is TGTGCCAGCAGTTTAGGGGAGTTTGAAGCTTTCTTT. Residues: CASSLGEFEAFF.

This clonotype appeared a few times. This chain connects TRBV12-3 or TRBV12-4 to TRBJ2-1; TRBD2 might be the D (7 bases). CDR3 length: 14 amino acids. Trimming stripped 5 bases from V and 8 bases from J, with 16 bases between. The CDR3 here is CASSPWGGADEQFF. The CDR3 DNA follows: TGTGCCAGCAGTCCCTGGGGGGGCGCCGATGAGCAGTTCTTC.

In this sample, this clonotype turned up a few times. This rearrangement joins TRBV12-3 or TRBV12-4 to TRBJ2-5, with 10 positions matching TRBD1. The J call is doubtful: the DNA matches TRBJ2-7 better. This CDR3 contains 14 residues. This CDR3 reads CASSSGTGAHEQYF. The CDR3 nucleotides are TGTGCCAGCAGCTCAGGGACAGGGGCCCACGAGCAGTACTTC.

This chain links TRBV5-5 with TRBJ2-3; D is unresolved. Per the germline V gene, CDR1 is SGHKS and CDR2 is YYEKEE (reference sequence). V dropped 4 bases and J dropped 0 bases, with 24 bases sitting between them. The CDR3 loop spans 19 amino acids. CDR3 in amino acids: CASSPRHPNFFTSTDTQYF. The CDR3, as DNA: TGTGCCAGCAGCCCTCGCCACCCAAACTTTTTCACTAGCACAGATACGCAGTATTTT.

V and J are TRBV29-1 and TRBJ1-2; D gene uncertain. The CDR3 spans 14 residues. V lost 0 bases to trimming and J lost 2 bases, with 10 bases between them. Germline CDR1 reads SQVTM; CDR2 reads ANQGSEA. Here the CDR3 DNA reads TGCAGCGTTGAAGATAGCGAGGCAAACTATGGCTACACCTTC. This encodes CSVEDSEANYGYTF.

The chain couples TRBV4-2 to TRBJ1-2; tentatively, D is TRBD1 (6 bases). CDR3 size: 14 residues. Germline V gene sequence: CDR1 LGHNA, CDR2 YNFKEQ. V was trimmed by 6 bases and J by 4 bases, leaving 15 bases between them. The chain's CDR3 is CASRLRGGSYGYTF. CDR3 coding DNA: TGTGCCAGCAGGCTGCGGGGGGGCTCCTATGGCTACACCTTC.

The chain carries TRBV5-1 and TRBJ2-7; D is perhaps TRBD2 (5 bases). V was shortened by 5 bases and J by 5 bases, with 17 bases between the two germline ends. CDR3 length: 14 residues. CDR1 is SGHRS, CDR2 YFSETQ, per germline. The CDR3 DNA follows: TGCGCCAGCAGGTCGCGAGGGTATCTCGACGAGCAGTACTTC. The encoded protein is CASRSRGYLDEQYF.

V is TRBV15 and J is TRBJ2-3; D possibly uses TRBD1 or TRBD2 (5 bases each). With 8 bases removed from V and 2 bases from J, the gap between germline ends came to 14 bases. The CDR3 covers 14 residues. Germline V lookup: CDR1 LNHNV, CDR2 YYDKDF (reference sequence). Written as DNA, the CDR3 is TGTGCCACCGGGAGACAGCCACACACAGATACGCAGTATTTT. The encoded protein is CATGRQPHTDTQYF.

V and J are TRBV4-2 and TRBJ2-6, with D possibly being TRBD2 (6 bases). Per germline, CDR1 LGHNA and CDR2 YNFKEQ. Deletions cut 5 bases from V and 0 bases from J, with 26 bases between. This CDR3 comprises 21 residues. Here the CDR3 DNA reads TGTGCCAGCAGCTACAGAGGGCCGCTAGCGCCTTCTTTCTCTGGGGCCAACGTCCTGACTTTC. Protein product: CASSYRGPLAPSFSGANVLTF.

The chain has TRBV7-9 and TRBJ2-5; 8 positions agree with TRBD2. J was trimmed by 3 bases and V by 5 bases; bases with no gene match: 14. The germline gives CDR1 SEHNR, CDR2 FQNEAQ (reference sequence). The CDR3 consists of 17 residues. The CDR3 region is CASSPQSGTRYEETQYF. The CDR3, as DNA: TGTGCCAGCAGCCCACAATCCGGGACTAGGTACGAAGAGACCCAGTACTTC. Full variable domain (rest looked up from reference TRBV7-9 and TRBJ2-5): DTGVSQNPRHKITKRGQNVTFRCDPISEHNRLYWYRQTLGQGPEFLTYFQNEAQLEKSRLLSDRFSAERPKGSFSTLEIQRTEQGDSAMYLCASSPQSGTRYEETQYFGPGTRLLVL.

This chain uses TRBV5-1 with TRBJ1-6; D might be TRBD1 (6 bases). The germline V and J ends were trimmed by 4 bases and 5 bases, with 13 bases remaining between them. Germline V gene lookup returns CDR1 SGHRS and CDR2 YFSETQ. The CDR3 is 15 amino acids. The CDR3 protein is CASSLRTDDNSPLHF. The CDR3 nucleotides read TGCGCCAGCAGCCTCAGGACAGACGATAATTCACCCCTCCACTTT.

V is TRBV27 and J is TRBJ1-2, with 12 positions matching TRBD1. The length of the CDR3 is 14 residues. Per the germline V gene, CDR1 is MNHEY and CDR2 is SMNVEV (reference sequence). Unmatched junction bases numbered 8, after V lost 7 bases and J lost 8 bases. The CDR3 sequence: CASTPGQGAAGYTF. The DNA for the CDR3 is TGTGCCAGCACCCCGGGACAGGGGGCGGCGGGCTACACCTTC.

There are a few counts of this clonotype. V is TRBV20-1 and J is TRBJ1-2; 7 bases fit TRBD1. Trimming at V came to 0 bases and at J to 4 bases, leaving 5 bases not matched to a gene. This CDR3 spans 14 amino acids. The V gene's germline CDR1 is DFQATT and CDR2 SNEGSKA (reference sequence). CDR3 residues: CSARDRQGVYGYTF. Written as DNA, the CDR3 is TGCAGTGCTAGAGATCGGCAGGGGGTCTATGGCTACACCTTC.

V and J are TRBV10-1 and TRBJ2-1; 13 positions agree with TRBD2. CDR3 size: 19 residues. The ends lost 4 bases at V and 6 bases at J; junction bases unmatched: 15. Germline V gene sequence: CDR1 WNHNN, CDR2 SYGVQD (reference sequence). The CDR3: CASSAELAGGPLIRNEQFF. The CDR3 nucleotides are TGCGCCAGCAGTGCGGAACTAGCGGGAGGGCCTCTCATACGCAATGAGCAGTTCTTC.

Only a few counts were recorded for this clonotype. This chain uses TRBV12-3 or TRBV12-4 with TRBJ2-1; possible D gene TRBD1, 6 bases. V gave up 5 bases and J gave up 0 bases, with 23 bases separating them. The CDR3 sequence is 19 residues long. The CDR3 is CASSPRTVRSLASYNEQFF. In DNA form, the CDR3 reads TGTGCCAGCAGTCCCCGGACAGTTAGGAGTCTCGCCTCCTACAATGAGCAGTTCTTC.

This clonotype was counted only a few times. This chain joins TRBV29-1 and TRBJ1-2, with D perhaps TRBD1 (6 bases). Germline values: CDR1 SQVTM, CDR2 ANQGSEA. V was shortened by 5 bases and J by 6 bases, with 16 bases between the two germline ends. The CDR3 is 13 residues long. The CDR3 sequence is CSVFGGRGDGYTF. The CDR3 region has the DNA TGCAGCGTTTTCGGGGGGCGCGGGGATGGCTACACCTTC.

The J gene is TRBJ2-5, the V gene TRBV29-1; D is perhaps TRBD2 (6 bases). There are 12 residues in the CDR3. Looked up from germline, CDR1 is SQVTM and CDR2 is ANQGSEA. Deletions cut 6 bases from V and 0 bases from J, with 8 bases between. The CDR3 sequence is CSVRGYQETQYF. CDR3 DNA sequence: TGCAGCGTACGGGGGTACCAAGAGACCCAGTACTTC.

The sample holds one count of this clonotype. The chain has TRBV28 and TRBJ2-3; no clear D. The CDR3 loop spans 13 amino acids. Trimming left V 6 bases short and J 3 bases short, with 10 bases between. The germline CDR1 and CDR2 sequences are MDHEN and SYDVKM. In DNA, the CDR3 is TGTGCCAGCAGCCAGGACCCGACAGATACGCAGTATTTT. Amino acids: CASSQDPTDTQYF. Filled out from reference TRBV28 and TRBJ2-3, the complete variable domain reads DVKVTQSSRYLVKRTGEKVFLECVQDMDHENMFWYRQDPGLGLRLIYFSYDVKMKEKGDIPEGYSVSREKKERFSLILESASTNQTSMYLCASSQDPTDTQYFGPGTRLTVL.

The chain employs TRBV12-3 or TRBV12-4 and TRBJ1-1; 7 nucleotides line up with TRBD1. J gave up 11 bases and V 4 bases, and 4 bases lay outside the gene matches. The CDR3 contains 11 residues. Here the CDR3 reads CASSWDRYAFF. The CDR3 nucleotides are TGTGCCAGCAGTTGGGACAGATATGCTTTCTTT.

This clonotype was seen only a few times. V and J are TRBV20-1 and TRBJ1-1; D is undetermined. V was clipped by 2 bases and J by 0 bases, with 10 bases between them. The germline gives CDR1 DFQATT, CDR2 SNEGSKA (reference sequence). The CDR3 is 14 residues long. CDR3 region: CSARSGGMNTEAFF. The CDR3, as DNA: TGCAGTGCTAGATCAGGCGGTATGAACACTGAAGCTTTCTTT.

V usage is TRBV9 and J usage is TRBJ2-1, with 11 bases matching TRBD2. Germline V gene sequence: CDR1 SGDLS, CDR2 YYNGEE. V shed 0 bases, J shed 6 bases, and the junction held 8 bases outside the gene matches. The CDR3 loop spans 17 amino acids. The CDR3 DNA reads TGTGCCAGCAGCGTAGTAGGGACTAGCGGACCCTTCAATGAGCAGTTCTTC. Its protein product is CASSVVGTSGPFNEQFF.

Points on this clonotype: The limits of the CDR3 on the DNA are not certain, so only TCRdb's listed CDR3 is given. The genes are TRBV12-3 or TRBV12-4 and TRBJ2-4; TRBD1 is taken as the D call from the table, unchecked against the DNA. The CDR3 is 16 residues long, ends included. CDR3 in amino acids: CASSFGSGTGKNIQCF.

The chain joins TRBV27 to TRBJ2-7; TRBD1 matches at 10 bases. The ends lost 8 bases at V and 3 bases at J; junction bases unmatched: 7. Germline CDR1 and CDR2: MNHEY and SMNVEV (reference sequence). The CDR3 loop spans 14 amino acids. CDR3 bases: TGTGCCAGCGGTCGACAGGGGGCTTACTACGAGCAGTACTTC. This translates into CASGRQGAYYEQYF.

This clonotype was detected once. The CDR3 region is CASSRGTGGFRRDEQYF. The CDR3 coding sequence is TGCGCCAGCAGCAGGGGGACAGGGGGTTTCCGCCGGGACGAGCAGTACTTC. V usage is TRBV5-1 and J usage is TRBJ2-7, with 11 bases aligning to TRBD1. V was clipped by 4 bases and J by 5 bases; unmatched bases: 14. The CDR3 totals 17 residues. Germline-derived CDR1 and CDR2 are SGHRS and YFSETQ.

The chain recombines TRBV20-1 with TRBJ1-2; TRBD1 might be the D (6 bases). V lost 0 bases to trimming and J lost 5 bases, with 13 bases between them. This CDR3 is 14 amino acids long. The germline V gene has CDR1 DFQATT and CDR2 SNEGSKA (reference sequence). CDR3: CSARDLEQGYGYTF. In DNA form, the CDR3 reads TGCAGTGCTAGAGATCTCGAACAGGGATATGGCTACACCTTC.